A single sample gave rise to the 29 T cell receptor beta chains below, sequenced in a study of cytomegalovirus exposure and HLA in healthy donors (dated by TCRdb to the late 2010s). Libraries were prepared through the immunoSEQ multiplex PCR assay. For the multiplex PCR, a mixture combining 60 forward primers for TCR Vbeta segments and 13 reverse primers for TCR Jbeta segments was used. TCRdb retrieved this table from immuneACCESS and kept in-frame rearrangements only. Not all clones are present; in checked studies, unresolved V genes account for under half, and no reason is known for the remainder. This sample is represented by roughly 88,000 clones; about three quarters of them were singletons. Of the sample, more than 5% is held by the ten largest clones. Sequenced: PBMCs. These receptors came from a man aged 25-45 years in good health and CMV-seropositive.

CDR3 sequence reads: CASSLDPAGAYNEQFF. CDR3 bases: TGCGCCAGCAGCTTGGACCCAGCGGGAGCTTACAATGAGCAGTTCTTC. V is TRBV5-1 and J is TRBJ2-1; TRBD2 agrees at 8 bases. Germline assignment: CDR1 SGHRS and CDR2 YFSETQ. Losses at the gene ends were 0 bases for V and 4 bases for J; bases not matched to a gene: 6. The CDR3 extends over 16 amino acids.

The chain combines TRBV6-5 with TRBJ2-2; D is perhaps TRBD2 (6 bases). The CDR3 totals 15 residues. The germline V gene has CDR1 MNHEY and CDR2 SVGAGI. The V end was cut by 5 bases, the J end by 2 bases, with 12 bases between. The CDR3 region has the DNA TGTGCCAGCAGTCCTCTGGGACTTAACACCGGGGAGCTGTTTTTT. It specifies CASSPLGLNTGELFF.

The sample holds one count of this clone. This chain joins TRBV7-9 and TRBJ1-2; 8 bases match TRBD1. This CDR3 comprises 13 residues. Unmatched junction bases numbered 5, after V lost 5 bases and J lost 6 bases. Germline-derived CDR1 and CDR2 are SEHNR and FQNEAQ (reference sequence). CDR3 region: CASSAQGADGYTF. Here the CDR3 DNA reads TGTGCCAGCAGCGCCCAGGGGGCGGATGGCTACACCTTC.

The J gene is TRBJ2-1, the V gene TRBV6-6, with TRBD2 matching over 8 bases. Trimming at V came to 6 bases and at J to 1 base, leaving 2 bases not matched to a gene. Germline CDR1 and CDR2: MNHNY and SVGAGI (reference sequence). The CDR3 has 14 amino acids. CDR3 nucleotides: TGTGCCAGCAGCGTAGCGGGATCCTACAATGAGCAGTTCTTC. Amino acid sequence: CASSVAGSYNEQFF.

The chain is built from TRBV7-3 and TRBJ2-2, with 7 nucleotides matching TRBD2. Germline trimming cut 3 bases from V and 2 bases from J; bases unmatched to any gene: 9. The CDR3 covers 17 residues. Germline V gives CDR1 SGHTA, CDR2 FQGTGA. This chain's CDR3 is CASSFFGAGLNTGELFF. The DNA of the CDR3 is TGTGCCAGCAGCTTTTTCGGAGCGGGGTTAAACACCGGGGAGCTGTTTTTT.

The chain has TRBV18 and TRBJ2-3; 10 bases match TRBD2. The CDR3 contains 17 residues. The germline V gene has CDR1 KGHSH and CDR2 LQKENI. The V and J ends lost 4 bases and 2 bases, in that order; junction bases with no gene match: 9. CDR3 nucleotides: TGTGCCAGCTCACAGCTGTCCAGCGGGGGGGCCACAGATACGCAGTATTTT. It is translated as CASSQLSSGGATDTQYF.

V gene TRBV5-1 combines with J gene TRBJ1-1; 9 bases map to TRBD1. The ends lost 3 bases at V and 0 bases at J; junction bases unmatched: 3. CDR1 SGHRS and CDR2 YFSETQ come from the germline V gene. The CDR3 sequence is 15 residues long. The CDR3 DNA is TGCGCCAGCAGCTCGGGACAGGGTGTGAACACTGAAGCTTTCTTT. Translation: CASSSGQGVNTEAFF.

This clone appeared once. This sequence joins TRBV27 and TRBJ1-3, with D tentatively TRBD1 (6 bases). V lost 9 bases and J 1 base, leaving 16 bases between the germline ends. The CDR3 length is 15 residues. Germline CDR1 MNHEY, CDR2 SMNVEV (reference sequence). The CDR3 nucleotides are TGTGCCAGTATGCGAACAGGGCTTTCTGGAAACACCATATATTTT. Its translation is CASMRTGLSGNTIYF.

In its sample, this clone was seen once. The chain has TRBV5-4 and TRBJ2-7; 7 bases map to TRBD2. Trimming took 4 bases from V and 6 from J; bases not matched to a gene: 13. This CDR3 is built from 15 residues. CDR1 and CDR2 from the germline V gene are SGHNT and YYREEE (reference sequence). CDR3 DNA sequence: TGTGCCAGCAGCGCTGGACTAGTGGGAGCCGGCGAGCAGTACTTC. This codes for CASSAGLVGAGEQYF.

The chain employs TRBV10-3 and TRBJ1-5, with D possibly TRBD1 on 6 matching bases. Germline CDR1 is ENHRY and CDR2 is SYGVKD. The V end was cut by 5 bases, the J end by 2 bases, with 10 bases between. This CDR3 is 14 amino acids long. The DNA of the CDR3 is TGTGCCATCAGTCCAGGGGCTGGCAATCAGCCCCAGCATTTT. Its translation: CAISPGAGNQPQHF.

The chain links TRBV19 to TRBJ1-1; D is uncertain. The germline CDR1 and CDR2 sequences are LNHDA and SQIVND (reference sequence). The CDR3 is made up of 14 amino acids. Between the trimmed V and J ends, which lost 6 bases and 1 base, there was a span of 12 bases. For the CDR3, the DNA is TGTGCCAGTAGCACAGAAAATGGGAACACTGAAGCTTTCTTT. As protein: CASSTENGNTEAFF.

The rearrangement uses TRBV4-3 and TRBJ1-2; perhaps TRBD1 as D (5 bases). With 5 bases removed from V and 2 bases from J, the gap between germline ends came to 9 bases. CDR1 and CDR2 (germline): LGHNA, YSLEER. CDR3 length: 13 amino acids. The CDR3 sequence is CASSEKGNYGYTF. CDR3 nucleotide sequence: TGCGCCAGCAGCGAAAAGGGGAACTATGGCTACACCTTC.

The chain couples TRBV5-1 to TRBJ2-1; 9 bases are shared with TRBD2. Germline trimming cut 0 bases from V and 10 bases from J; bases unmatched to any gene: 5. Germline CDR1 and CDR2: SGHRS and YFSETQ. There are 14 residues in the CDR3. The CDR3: CASSLDSGRTEQFF. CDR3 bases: TGCGCCAGCAGCTTGGATAGCGGGAGAACCGAGCAGTTCTTC. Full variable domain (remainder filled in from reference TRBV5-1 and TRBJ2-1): KAGVTQTPRYLIKTRGQQVTLSCSPISGHRSVSWYQQTPGQGLQFLFEYFSETQRNKGNFPGRFSGRQFSNSRSEMNVSTLELGDSALYLCASSLDSGRTEQFFGPGTRLTVL.

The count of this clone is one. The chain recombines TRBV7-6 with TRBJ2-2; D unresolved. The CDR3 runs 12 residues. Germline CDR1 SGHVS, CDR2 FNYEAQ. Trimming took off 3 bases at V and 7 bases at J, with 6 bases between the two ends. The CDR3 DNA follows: TGTGCCAGCAGCTTCGGTAACGGGGAGCTGTTTTTT. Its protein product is CASSFGNGELFF.

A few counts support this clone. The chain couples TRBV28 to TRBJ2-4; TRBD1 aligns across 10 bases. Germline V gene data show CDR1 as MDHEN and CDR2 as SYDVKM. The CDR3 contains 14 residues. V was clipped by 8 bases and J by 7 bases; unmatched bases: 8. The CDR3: CASWDRQGANIQYF. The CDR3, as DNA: TGTGCCAGCTGGGACCGACAGGGGGCCAACATTCAGTACTTC.

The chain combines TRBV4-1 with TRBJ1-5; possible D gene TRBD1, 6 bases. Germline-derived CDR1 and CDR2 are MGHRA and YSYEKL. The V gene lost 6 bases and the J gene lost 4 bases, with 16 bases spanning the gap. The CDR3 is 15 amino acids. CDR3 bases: TGCGCCAGCAGTCCGACCGGGACAACTAATCAGCCCCAGCATTTT. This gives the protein CASSPTGTTNQPQHF.

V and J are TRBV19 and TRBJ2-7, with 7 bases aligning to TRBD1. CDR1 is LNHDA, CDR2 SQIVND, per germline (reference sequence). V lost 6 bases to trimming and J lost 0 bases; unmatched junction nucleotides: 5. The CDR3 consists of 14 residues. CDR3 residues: CASSLTGISYEQYF. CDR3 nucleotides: TGTGCCAGTAGCCTGACAGGGATCTCCTACGAGCAGTACTTC.

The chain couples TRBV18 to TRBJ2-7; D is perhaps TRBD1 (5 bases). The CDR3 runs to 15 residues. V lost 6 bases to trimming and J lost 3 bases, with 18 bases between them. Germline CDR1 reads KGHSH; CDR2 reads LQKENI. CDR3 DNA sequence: TGTGCCAGCTCGCCGCAGGGTATATCATTCTACGAGCAGTACTTC. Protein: CASSPQGISFYEQYF.

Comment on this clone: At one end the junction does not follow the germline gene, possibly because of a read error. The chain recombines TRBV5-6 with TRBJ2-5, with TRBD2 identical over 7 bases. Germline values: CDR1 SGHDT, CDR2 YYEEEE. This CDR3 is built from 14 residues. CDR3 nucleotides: TGTGCCAGCAGCTGGGGGAGGGGAGTAGAGACCCGGTACTTC. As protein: CASSWGRGVETRYF.

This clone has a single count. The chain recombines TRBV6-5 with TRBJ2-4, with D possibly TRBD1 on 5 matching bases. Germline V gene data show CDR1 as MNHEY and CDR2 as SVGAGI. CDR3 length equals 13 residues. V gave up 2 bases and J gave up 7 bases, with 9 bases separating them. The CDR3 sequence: CASSYAGHNIQYF. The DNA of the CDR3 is TGTGCCAGCAGTTACGCCGGACATAACATTCAGTACTTC.

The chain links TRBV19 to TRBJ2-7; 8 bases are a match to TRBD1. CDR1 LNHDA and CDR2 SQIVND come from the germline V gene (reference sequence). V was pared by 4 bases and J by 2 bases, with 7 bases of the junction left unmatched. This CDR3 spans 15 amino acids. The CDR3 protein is CASSTQGQGTYEQYF. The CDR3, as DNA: TGTGCCAGTAGTACCCAAGGACAGGGAACCTACGAGCAGTACTTC.

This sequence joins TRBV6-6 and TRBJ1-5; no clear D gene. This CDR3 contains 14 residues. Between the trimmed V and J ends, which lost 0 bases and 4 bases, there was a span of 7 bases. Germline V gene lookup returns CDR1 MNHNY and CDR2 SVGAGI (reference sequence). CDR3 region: CASSYSNSNQPQHF. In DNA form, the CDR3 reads TGTGCCAGCAGTTACTCGAACAGTAATCAGCCCCAGCATTTT.

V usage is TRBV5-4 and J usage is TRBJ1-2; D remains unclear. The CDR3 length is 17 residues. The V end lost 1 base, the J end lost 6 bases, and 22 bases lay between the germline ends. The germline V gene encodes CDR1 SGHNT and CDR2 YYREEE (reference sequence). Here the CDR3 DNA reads TGTGCCAGCAGCTTGACCCGGACGGTTTCGTGGGAGAATGGCTACACCTTC. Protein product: CASSLTRTVSWENGYTF.

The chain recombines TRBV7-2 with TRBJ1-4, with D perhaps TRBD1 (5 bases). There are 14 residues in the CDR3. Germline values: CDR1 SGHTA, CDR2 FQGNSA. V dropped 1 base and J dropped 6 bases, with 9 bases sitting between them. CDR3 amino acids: CASSLEGEDEKLFF. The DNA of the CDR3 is TGTGCCAGCAGCTTAGAAGGGGAGGATGAAAAACTGTTTTTT. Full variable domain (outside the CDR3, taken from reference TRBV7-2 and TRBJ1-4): GAGVSQSPSNKVTEKGKDVELRCDPISGHTALYWYRQSLGQGLEFLIYFQGNSAPDKSGLPSDRFSAERTGGSVSTLTIQRTQQEDSAVYLCASSLEGEDEKLFFGSGTQLSVL.

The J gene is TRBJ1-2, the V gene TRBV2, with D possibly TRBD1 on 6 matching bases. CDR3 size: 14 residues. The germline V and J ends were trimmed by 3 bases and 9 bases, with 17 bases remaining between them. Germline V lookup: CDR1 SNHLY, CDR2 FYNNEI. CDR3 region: CASSESTGRFSYTF. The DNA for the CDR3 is TGTGCCAGCAGTGAGTCTACAGGGAGATTTAGCTACACCTTC.

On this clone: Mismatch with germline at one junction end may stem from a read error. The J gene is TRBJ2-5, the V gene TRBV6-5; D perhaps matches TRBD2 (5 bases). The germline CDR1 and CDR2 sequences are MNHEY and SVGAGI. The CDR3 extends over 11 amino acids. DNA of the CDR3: TGTGCCAGCAGCTCCAACGGGAAATGGCACTTC. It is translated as CASSSNGKWHF.

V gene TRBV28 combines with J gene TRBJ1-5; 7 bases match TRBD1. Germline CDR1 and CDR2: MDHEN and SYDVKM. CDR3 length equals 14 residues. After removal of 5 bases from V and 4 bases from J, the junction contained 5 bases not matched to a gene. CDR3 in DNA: TGTGCCAGCAGTCCGGGACAGATTAATCAGCCCCAGCATTTT. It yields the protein CASSPGQINQPQHF.

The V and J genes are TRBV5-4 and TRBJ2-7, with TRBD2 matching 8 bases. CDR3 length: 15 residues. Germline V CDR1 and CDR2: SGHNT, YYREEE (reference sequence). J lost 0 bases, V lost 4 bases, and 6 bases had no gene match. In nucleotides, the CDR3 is TGTGCCAGCAGCCCTACTAGCGGAGCCTCCTACGAGCAGTACTTC. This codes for CASSPTSGASYEQYF.

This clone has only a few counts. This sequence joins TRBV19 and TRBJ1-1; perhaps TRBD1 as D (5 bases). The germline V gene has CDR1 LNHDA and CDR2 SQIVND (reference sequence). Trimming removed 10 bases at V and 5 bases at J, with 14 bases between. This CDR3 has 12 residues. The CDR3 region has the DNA TGTGCCATAGGAAGGGAGGGGACTGAAGCTTTCTTT. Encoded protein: CAIGREGTEAFF.